This T cell receptor (beta chain) was identified during a study of shared clonotypes between healthy human individuals. The CDR3 sequence is 14 residues long. V lost 4 bases to trimming and J lost 8 bases, with 15 bases between them. Germline V gene sequence: CDR1 SGHTA, CDR2 FQGNSA. CD45RO-negative cells were positively selected for CCR7, leaving out terminally differentiated effector memory CD45RA+ cells. Measured with immunoSEQ multiplex PCR; TCRdb has only the in-frame clones, and not every one. The sample consists of some 2,100,000 clones, about 92% of them appearing once. This chain uses TRBV7-2 with TRBJ2-1; D uncertain. The specimen sequenced was naive CD8+ T cells from PBMCs. The TCR sequence derives from a man aged 18 to 35 in good health. Some clones in this sample may be carry-over from other donors' samples. CDR3 amino acids: CASSSGLSFYEQFF. CDR3 in DNA: TGTGCCAGCAGCTCGGGTTTGAGTTTTTATGAGCAGTTCTTC.